This record looks at one T cell receptor beta chain sequence and its context. Some clones are missing from TCRdb's copy, which holds only in-frame ones; the method was immunoSEQ multiplex PCR. The table lists some 30,000 clones, nearly 90% of them singletons. This entry is derived from a study of blood T cell repertoires in COVID-19. Study context: The United States, Italy and Spain were the sources of the acute and convalescent COVID-19 samples. From T cells, B-cell-depleted T cells, or PBMCs came the material, which was cDNA or gDNA.

The sample comprised peripheral blood. This receptor was taken from a man in his sixties with active COVID-19.

The CDR3 nucleotides are TGCGCCAGCAGTCCAGGACTAGGGGGGGCCGCGTTCACCGGGGAGCTGTTTTTT. This codes for CASSPGLGGAAFTGELFF. The rearrangement links TRBV10-1 to TRBJ2-2; D perhaps matches TRBD2 (7 bases). The CDR3 runs to 18 residues. The ends were cut back, 5 bases at V and 4 bases at J, with 23 bases in the middle. Germline V gene sequence: CDR1 WNHNN, CDR2 SYGVQD (reference sequence).